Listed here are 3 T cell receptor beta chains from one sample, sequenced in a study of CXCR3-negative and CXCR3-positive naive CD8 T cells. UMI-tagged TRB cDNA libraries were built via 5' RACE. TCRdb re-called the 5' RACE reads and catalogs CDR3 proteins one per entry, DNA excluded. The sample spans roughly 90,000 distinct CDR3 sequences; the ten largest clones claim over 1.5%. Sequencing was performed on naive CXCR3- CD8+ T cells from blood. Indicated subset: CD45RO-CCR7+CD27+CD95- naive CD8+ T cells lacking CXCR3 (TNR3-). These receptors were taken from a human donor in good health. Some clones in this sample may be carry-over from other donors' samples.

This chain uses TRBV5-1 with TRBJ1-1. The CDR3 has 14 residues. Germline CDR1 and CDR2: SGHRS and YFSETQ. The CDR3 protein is CASSLGFMNTEAFF.

The CDR3 protein is CASNLAGMDNEQFF. This rearrangement joins TRBV9 to TRBJ2-1; TCRdb indicates TRBD2, and absent DNA this call remains unverified. The germline CDR1 and CDR2 sequences are SGDLS and YYNGEE. The CDR3 sequence is 14 residues long. Using reference TRBV9 and TRBJ2-1 for the parts outside the CDR3, the full variable domain is DSGVTQTPKHLITATGQRVTLRCSPRSGDLSVYWYQQSLDQGLQFLIQYYNGEERAKGNILERFSAQQFPDLHSELNLSSLELGDSALYFCASNLAGMDNEQFFGPGTRLTVL.

Here the CDR3 reads CASSLAISSYEQYF. This chain links TRBV11-2 with TRBJ2-7. The CDR3 covers 14 residues. The germline CDR1 and CDR2 sequences are SGHAT and FQNNGV.